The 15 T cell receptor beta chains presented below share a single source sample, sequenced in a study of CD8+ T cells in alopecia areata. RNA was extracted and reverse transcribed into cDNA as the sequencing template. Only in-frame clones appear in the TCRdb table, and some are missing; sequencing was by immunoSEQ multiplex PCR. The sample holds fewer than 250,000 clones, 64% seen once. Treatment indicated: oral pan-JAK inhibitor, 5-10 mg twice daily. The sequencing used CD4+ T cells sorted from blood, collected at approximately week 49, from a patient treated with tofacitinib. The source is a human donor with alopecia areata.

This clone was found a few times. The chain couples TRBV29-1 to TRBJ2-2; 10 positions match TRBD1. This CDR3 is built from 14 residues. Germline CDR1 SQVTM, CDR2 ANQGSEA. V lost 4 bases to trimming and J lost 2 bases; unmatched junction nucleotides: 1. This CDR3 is CSVATGGNTGELFF. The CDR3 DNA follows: TGCAGCGTTGCGACAGGGGGCAACACCGGGGAGCTGTTTTTT.

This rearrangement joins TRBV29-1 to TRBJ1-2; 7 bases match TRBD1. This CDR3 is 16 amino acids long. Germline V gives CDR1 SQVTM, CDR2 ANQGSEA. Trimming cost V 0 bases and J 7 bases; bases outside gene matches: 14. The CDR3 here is CSVEEGSGTVVRGYTF. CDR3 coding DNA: TGCAGCGTTGAAGAGGGATCCGGGACAGTGGTACGTGGCTACACCTTC.

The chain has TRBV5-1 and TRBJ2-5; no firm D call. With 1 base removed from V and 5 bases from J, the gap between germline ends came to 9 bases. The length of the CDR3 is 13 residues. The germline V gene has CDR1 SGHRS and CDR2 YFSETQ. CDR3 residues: CASSLYQWETQYF. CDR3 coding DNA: TGCGCCAGCAGCTTGTACCAGTGGGAGACCCAGTACTTC.

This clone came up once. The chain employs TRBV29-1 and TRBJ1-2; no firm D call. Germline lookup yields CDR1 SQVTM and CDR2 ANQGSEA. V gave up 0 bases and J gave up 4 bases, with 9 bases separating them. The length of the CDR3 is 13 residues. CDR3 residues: CSVEEGMSYGYTF. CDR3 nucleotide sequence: TGCAGCGTTGAAGAGGGGATGAGCTATGGCTACACCTTC.

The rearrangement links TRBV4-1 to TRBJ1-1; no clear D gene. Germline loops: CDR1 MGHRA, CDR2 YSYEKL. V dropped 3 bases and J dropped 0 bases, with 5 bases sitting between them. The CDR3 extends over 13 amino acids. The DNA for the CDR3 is TGCGCCAGCAGCCATAGGTTGAACACTGAAGCTTTCTTT. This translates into CASSHRLNTEAFF.

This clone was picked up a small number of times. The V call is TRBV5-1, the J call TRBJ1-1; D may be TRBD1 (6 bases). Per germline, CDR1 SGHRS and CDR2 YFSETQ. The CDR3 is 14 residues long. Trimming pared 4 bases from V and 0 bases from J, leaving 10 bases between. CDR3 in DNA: TGCGCCAGCAGCCCGGACAGCCTGAACACTGAAGCTTTCTTT. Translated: CASSPDSLNTEAFF.

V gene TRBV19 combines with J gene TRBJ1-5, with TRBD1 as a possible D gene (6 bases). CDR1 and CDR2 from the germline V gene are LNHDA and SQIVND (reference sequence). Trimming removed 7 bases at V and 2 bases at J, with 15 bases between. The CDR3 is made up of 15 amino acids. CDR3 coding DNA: TGTGCCAGTACCCTTTTACAGGGTGGCAATCAGCCCCAGCATTTT. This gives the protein CASTLLQGGNQPQHF. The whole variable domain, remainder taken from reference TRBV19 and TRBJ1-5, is DGGITQSPKYLFRKEGQNVTLSCEQNLNHDAMYWYRQDPGQGLRLIYYSQIVNDFQKGDIAEGYSVSREKKESFPLTVTSAQKNPTAFYLCASTLLQGGNQPQHFGDGTRLSIL.

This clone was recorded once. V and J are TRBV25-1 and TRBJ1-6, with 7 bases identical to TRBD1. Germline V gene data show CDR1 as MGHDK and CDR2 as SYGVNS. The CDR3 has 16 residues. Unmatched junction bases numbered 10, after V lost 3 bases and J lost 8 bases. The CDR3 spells CASSDHRGPRDSPLHF. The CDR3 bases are TGTGCCAGCAGTGATCACAGGGGCCCCAGAGATTCACCCCTCCACTTT.

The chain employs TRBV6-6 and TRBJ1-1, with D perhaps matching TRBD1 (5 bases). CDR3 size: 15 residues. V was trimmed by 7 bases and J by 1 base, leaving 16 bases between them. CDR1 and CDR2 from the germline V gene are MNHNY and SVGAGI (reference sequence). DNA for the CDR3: TGTGCCAGCATCCTACAACCAGGGCAGAACACTGAAGCTTTCTTT. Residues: CASILQPGQNTEAFF.

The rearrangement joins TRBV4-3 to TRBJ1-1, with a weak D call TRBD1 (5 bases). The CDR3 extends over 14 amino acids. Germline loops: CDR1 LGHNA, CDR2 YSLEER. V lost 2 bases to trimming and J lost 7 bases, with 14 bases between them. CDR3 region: CASSQTDSRIEAFF. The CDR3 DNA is TGCGCCAGCAGCCAAACAGACAGTCGAATTGAAGCTTTCTTT.

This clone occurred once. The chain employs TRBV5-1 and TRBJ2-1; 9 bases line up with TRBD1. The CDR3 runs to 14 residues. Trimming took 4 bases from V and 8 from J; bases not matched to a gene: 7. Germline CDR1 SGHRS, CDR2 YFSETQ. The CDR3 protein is CASSAGQGLYEQFF. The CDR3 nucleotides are TGCGCCAGCAGCGCGGGACAGGGTCTCTATGAGCAGTTCTTC.

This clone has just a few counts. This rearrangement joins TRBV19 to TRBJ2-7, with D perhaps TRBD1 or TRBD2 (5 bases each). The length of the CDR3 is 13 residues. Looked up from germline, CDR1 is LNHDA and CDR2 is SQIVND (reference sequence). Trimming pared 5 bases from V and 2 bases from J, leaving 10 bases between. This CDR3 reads CASSWDGPYEQYF. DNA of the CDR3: TGTGCCAGTAGTTGGGACGGACCCTACGAGCAGTACTTC.

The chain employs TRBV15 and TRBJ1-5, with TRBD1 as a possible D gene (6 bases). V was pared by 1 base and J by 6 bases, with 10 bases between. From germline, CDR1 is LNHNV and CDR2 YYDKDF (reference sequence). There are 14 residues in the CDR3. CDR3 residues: CATSRVGASQPQHF. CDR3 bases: TGTGCCACCAGCAGAGTGGGGGCTAGTCAGCCCCAGCATTTT.

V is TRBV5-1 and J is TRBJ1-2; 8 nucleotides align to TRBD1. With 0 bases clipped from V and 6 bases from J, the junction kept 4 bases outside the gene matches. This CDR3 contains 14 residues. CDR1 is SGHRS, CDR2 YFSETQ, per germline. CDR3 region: CASSLEGRGHGYTF. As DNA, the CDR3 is TGCGCCAGCAGCTTGGAGGGCAGGGGGCATGGCTACACCTTC.

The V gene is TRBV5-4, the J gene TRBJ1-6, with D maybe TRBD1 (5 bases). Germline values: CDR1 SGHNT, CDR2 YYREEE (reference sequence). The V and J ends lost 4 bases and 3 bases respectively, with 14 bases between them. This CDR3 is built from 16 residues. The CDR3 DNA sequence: TGTGCCAGCAGCGTGACCGGGACCGGCTATAATTCACCCCTCCACTTT. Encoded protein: CASSVTGTGYNSPLHF.